These 10 T cell receptor beta chains were sequenced from one sample in a study of blood T cells in healthy people across ages (dated by TCRdb to about 2015). Libraries were prepared through 5' RACE. The sequencing machine was an Illumina HiSeq 2500. A second about 7 to 12 cycle PCR used a sample-barcoded 5' primer and a J-beta primer mix. Using fastp at Q25 and MiXCR, TCRdb reprocessed the public reads and kept productive beta chains. Rows merge per CDR3 protein into single entries with the most common DNA and genes. This sample lists 1.5 million to 2 million distinct CDR3 sequences; just under 50% were detected once. Around 2.1% of the sample is held by the ten biggest clonotypes. The source material was blood. The receptors originated from a woman aged 35 to 49 in good health.

This clonotype was counted between two and nine times. The gene calls are TRBV6-6 and TRBJ2-3; 8 bases are shared with TRBD1. V shed 4 bases, J shed 5 bases, and the junction held 8 bases outside the gene matches. CDR1 is MNHNY, CDR2 SVGAGI, per germline (reference sequence). The CDR3 runs to 15 residues. Written as DNA, the CDR3 is TGTGCCAGCAGTTTCAGGGGGCACGATGGAGATACGCAGTATTTT. Protein sequence: CASSFRGHDGDTQYF.

The chain uses TRBV7-2 and TRBJ2-4; 7 positions match TRBD1. The germline V gene encodes CDR1 SGHTA and CDR2 FQGNSA. This CDR3 contains 13 residues. The V and J ends lost 8 bases and 8 bases, in that order; junction bases with no gene match: 9. The CDR3 region has the DNA TGTGCCAGCGGGAGCAGGGGGTCGGACATTCAGTACTTC. Protein sequence: CASGSRGSDIQYF.

The V and J genes are TRBV7-9 and TRBJ1-6, with a possible D match to TRBD1 (6 bases). Between the trimmed V and J ends, which lost 4 bases and 7 bases, there was a span of 11 bases. Germline loops: CDR1 SEHNR, CDR2 FQNEAQ (reference sequence). This CDR3 region has 14 residues. The CDR3 region is CASSSRGENSPLHF. CDR3 coding DNA: TGTGCCAGCAGCTCAAGGGGGGAGAATTCACCCCTCCACTTT.

This clonotype was counted at least ten times. The chain employs TRBV2 and TRBJ2-3, with D hard to call. The CDR3 sequence is 13 residues long. Germline loops: CDR1 SNHLY, CDR2 FYNNEI. Deletions cut 3 bases from V and 0 bases from J, with 4 bases between. The CDR3, as DNA: TGTGCCAGCAGTGATCCGAGCACAGATACGCAGTATTTT. Residues: CASSDPSTDTQYF.

The CDR3 bases are TGTGCCACCAGCAGAGCCGGGACAGGGAGGGAGACCCAGTACTTC. Residues: CATSRAGTGRETQYF. J is TRBJ2-5 and V is TRBV15, with 9 bases that match TRBD1. In germline, CDR1 is LNHNV, CDR2 YYDKDF (reference sequence). V gave up 1 base and J gave up 5 bases; unmatched junction bases: 5. This CDR3 region has 15 residues.

This clonotype was seen more than once but under ten times. CDR3 DNA: TGCAGTGCGCCCAGTGGTGGGTGGGAGACCCAGTACTTC. It specifies CSAPSGGWETQYF. The genes are TRBV20-1 and TRBJ2-4; no firm D call. The J call may be faulty, since TRBJ2-5 better matches the DNA end. The CDR3 is 13 residues long. Germline assignment: CDR1 DFQATT and CDR2 SNEGSKA (reference sequence).

The V call is TRBV20-1, the J call TRBJ2-1, with TRBD2 identical over 9 bases. The CDR3 covers 14 residues. V was clipped by 3 bases and J by 4 bases; unmatched bases: 4. Germline loops: CDR1 DFQATT, CDR2 SNEGSKA (reference sequence). CDR3 sequence reads: CSARGLAHYNEQFF. CDR3 in DNA: TGCAGTGCTAGGGGACTAGCCCATTACAATGAGCAGTTCTTC.

This clonotype turned up a few times. This chain joins TRBV4-1 and TRBJ1-2; D is possibly TRBD1 (6 bases). This CDR3 region has 15 residues. Trimming shortened V by 3 bases and J by 3 bases, and 14 bases separated the two germline ends. Germline assignment: CDR1 MGHRA and CDR2 YSYEKL. This chain's CDR3 is CASSHGGRGYYGYTF. CDR3 sequence (DNA): TGCGCCAGCAGCCATGGGGGAAGGGGGTACTATGGCTACACCTTC.

This chain links TRBV12-5 with TRBJ2-1; weak D call: TRBD2 (5 bases). The CDR3 runs 15 residues. V was trimmed by 6 bases and J by 5 bases, leaving 17 bases between them. Germline loops: CDR1 LGHNT, CDR2 FRNRAP. Here the CDR3 DNA reads TGTGCTAGTGGGGTATCGGGGTACCAAAACAATGAGCAGTTCTTC. This encodes CASGVSGYQNNEQFF.

A few counts support this clonotype. The chain combines TRBV28 with TRBJ2-7; TRBD2 agrees at 8 bases. Germline CDR1 MDHEN, CDR2 SYDVKM. The CDR3 covers 15 residues. The trim removed 5 bases at V and 10 bases at J, leaving 16 bases unmatched. The CDR3 region has the DNA TGTGCCAGCAGTGTACATACTAGCGGTGGACAAACCCAGTACTTC. This gives the protein CASSVHTSGGQTQYF.